This passage covers 3 T cell receptor beta chains from one sample sequenced in a study of naive and memory T cell subsets. An equimolar mix of two oligonucleotides served as the beta constant-region primer for TRBC1 and TRBC2. Ligated cDNA was amplified by four rounds of PCR with nested alpha and beta constant-region primers and SP2. TCRdb reprocessed the UMI-ligation and nested PCR reads via MiXCR and lists one record per CDR3 protein. Here the sample spans some 22,000 distinct CDR3 sequences, around 8.8% being singletons. Sequencing was performed on central memory CD8+ T cells from blood. The receptors come from a human donor in good health.

The sample holds a few counts of this clonotype. This chain joins TRBV19 and TRBJ2-1, with D possibly TRBD2 on 5 matching bases. The CDR3 has 14 residues. Looked up from germline, CDR1 is LNHDA and CDR2 is SQIVND (reference sequence). V was clipped by 2 bases and J by 5 bases, with 10 bases between them. In DNA form, the CDR3 reads TGTGCCAGTAGTATAATTAGCGCCCACAATGAGCAGTTCTTC. This codes for CASSIISAHNEQFF.

The chain couples TRBV9 to TRBJ2-1, with 12 bases fitting TRBD1. Germline values: CDR1 SGDLS, CDR2 YYNGEE. V dropped 0 bases and J dropped 10; count of bases not matched to a gene: 5. This CDR3 spans 15 amino acids. In DNA form, the CDR3 reads TGTGCCAGCAGCGTAGAGGGACAGGGGGCACGAGAGCAGTTCTTC. Encoded protein: CASSVEGQGAREQFF. The full variable domain, with the rest looked up from reference TRBV9 and TRBJ2-1, is DSGVTQTPKHLITATGQRVTLRCSPRSGDLSVYWYQQSLDQGLQFLIQYYNGEERAKGNILERFSAQQFPDLHSELNLSSLELGDSALYFCASSVEGQGAREQFFGPGTRLTVL.

The V gene is TRBV27, the J gene TRBJ2-5; no clear D. Per the germline V gene, CDR1 is MNHEY and CDR2 is SMNVEV (reference sequence). Trimming cost V 1 base and J 0 bases, with 3 bases left between them. The CDR3 is 13 amino acids. The CDR3 protein is CASSLYDQETQYF. The CDR3 coding sequence is TGTGCCAGCAGTTTATACGACCAAGAGACCCAGTACTTC.